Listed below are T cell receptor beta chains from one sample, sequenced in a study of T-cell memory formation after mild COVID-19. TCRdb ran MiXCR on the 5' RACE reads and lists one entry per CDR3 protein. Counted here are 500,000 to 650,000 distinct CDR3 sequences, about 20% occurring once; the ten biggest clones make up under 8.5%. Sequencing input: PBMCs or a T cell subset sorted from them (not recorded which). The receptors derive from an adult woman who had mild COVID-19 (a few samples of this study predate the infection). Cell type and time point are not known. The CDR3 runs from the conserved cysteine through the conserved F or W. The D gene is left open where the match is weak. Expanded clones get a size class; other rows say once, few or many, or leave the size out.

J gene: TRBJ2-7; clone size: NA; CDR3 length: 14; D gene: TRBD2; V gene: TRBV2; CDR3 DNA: TGTGCCAGCAGGGGACTAGCGGGAGACTACGAGCAGTACTTC; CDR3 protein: CASRGLAGDYEQYF
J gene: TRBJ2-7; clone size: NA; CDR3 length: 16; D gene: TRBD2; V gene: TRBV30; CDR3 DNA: TGTGCCTGGAGACCGGGACTAGCGGGTCGGCGCGGCGAGCAGTACTTC; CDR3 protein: CAWRPGLAGRRGEQYF
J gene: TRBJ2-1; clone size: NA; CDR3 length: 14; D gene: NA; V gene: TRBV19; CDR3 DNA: TGTGCCAGTAGTATCCGGGACTTGTACAATGAGCAGTTCTTC; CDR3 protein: CASSIRDLYNEQFF
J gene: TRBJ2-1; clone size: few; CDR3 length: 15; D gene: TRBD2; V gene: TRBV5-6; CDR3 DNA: TGTGCCAGCAGCCCGGGACTAGCGGGGGTGGATGAGCAGTTCTTC; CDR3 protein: CASSPGLAGVDEQFF
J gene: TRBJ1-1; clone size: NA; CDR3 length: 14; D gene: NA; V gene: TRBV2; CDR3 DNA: TGTGCCAGCAGTGAAGGCAGGGCGAACACTGAAGCTTTCTTT; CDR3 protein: CASSEGRANTEAFF
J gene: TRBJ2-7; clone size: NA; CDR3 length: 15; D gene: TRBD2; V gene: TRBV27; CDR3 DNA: TGTGCCAGCACCCTCTTTGGACGAGCGGGAGAAGAGCAGTACTTC; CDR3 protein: CASTLFGRAGEEQYF
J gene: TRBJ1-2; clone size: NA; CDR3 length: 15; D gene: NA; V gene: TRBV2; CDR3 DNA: TGTGCCAGCAGTGGGGACGGAGGACTTATCGGGGGCTACACCTTC; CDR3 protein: CASSGDGGLIGGYTF
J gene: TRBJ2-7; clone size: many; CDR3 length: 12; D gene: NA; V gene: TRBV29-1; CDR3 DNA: TGCAGCGTTGGGCAGGGAGGCTACGAGCAGTACTTC; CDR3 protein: CSVGQGGYEQYF
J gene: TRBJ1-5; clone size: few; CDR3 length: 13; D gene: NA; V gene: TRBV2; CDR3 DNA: TGTGCCAGCAGATGGGGTCCCAATCAGCCCCAGCATTTT; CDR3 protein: CASRWGPNQPQHF
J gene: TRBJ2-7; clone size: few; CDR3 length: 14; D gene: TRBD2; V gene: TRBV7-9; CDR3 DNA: TGTGCCAGCAGCTGGGGTTGGGGGACTAACGAGCAGTACTTC; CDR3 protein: CASSWGWGTNEQYF
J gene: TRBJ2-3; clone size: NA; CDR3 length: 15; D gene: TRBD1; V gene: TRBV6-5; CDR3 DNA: TGTGCCAGCACCAACGGGGACAGGAGGACAGATACGCAGTATTTT; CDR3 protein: CASTNGDRRTDTQYF
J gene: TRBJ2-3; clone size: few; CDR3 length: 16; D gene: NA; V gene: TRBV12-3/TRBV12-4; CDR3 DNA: TGTGCCAGCAGTTGTCCAGGCGAAGCCCCCACAGATACGCAGTATTTT; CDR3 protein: CASSCPGEAPTDTQYF
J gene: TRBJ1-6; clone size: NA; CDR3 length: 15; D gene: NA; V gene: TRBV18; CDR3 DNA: TGTGCCAGCTCACCTGACCGATCCTATAATTCACCCCTCCACTTT; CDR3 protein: CASSPDRSYNSPLHF
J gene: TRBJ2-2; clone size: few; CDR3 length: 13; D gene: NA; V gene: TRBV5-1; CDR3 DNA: TGCGCCAGCAGCTTGGCCCCTACCGGGGAGCTGTTTTTT; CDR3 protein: CASSLAPTGELFF
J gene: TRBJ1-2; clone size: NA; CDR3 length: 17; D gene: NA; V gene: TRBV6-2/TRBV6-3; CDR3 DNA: TGTGCCAGCAGTCCTCCGGGAACCCTGGGAACGTACCTTGGCTACACCTTC; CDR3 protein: CASSPPGTLGTYLGYTF
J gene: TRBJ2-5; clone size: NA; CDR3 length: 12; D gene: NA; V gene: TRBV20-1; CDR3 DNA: TGCAGTGCTAGCTTATACCAAGAGACCCAGTACTTC; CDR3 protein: CSASLYQETQYF
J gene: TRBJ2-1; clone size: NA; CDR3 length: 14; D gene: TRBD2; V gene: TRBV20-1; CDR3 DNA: TGCAGTGCCCAGGAGAGCGGGAAGTACAATGAGCAGTTCTTC; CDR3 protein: CSAQESGKYNEQFF
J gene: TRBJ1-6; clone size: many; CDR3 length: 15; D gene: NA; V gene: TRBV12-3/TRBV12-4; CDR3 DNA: TGTGCCAGCAGCCTCTCGGACACGATAAATTCACCCCTCCACTTT; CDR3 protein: CASSLSDTINSPLHF
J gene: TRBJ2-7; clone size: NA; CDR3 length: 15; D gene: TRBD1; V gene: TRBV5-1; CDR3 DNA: TGCGCCAGCAGCCCGGGACAGGGGAGGACCTACGAGCAGTACTTC; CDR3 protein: CASSPGQGRTYEQYF
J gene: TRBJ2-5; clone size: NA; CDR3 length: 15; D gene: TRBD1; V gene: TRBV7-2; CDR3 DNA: TGTGCCAGCAGCTTAGCAACAGGGGGCGCAGAGACCCAGTACTTC; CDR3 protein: CASSLATGGAETQYF
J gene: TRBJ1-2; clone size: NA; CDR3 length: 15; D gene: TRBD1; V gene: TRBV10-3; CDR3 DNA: TGTGCCATCAGCCCCTCCGGGACAGGGGCTGGTGGCTACACCTTC; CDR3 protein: CAISPSGTGAGGYTF
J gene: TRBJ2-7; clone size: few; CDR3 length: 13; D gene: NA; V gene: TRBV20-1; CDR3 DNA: TGCAGTGCTCCCGGGACTTTCCCCTACGAGCAGTACTTC; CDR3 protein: CSAPGTFPYEQYF
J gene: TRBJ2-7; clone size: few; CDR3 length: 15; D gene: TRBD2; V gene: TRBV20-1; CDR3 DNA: TGCAGTGCTAGAGTTAGCGGGGGCCTCAGGGGCGAGCAGTACTTC; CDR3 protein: CSARVSGGLRGEQYF
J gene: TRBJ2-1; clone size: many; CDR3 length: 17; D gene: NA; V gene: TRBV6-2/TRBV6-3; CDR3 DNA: TGTGCCAGCAGCCCCCGGGCGGGGTTAGGCTCCTACAATGAGCAGTTCTTC; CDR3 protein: CASSPRAGLGSYNEQFF
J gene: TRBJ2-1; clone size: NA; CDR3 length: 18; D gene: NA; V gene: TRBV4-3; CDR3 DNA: TGCGCCAGCAGCCAAGATCTGCGGCGGGTGGTCTCCTACAATGAGCAGTTCTTC; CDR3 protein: CASSQDLRRVVSYNEQFF
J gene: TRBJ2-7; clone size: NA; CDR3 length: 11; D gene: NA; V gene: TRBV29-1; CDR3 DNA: TGCAGCGTTGAGGGAGCCTACGAGCAGTACTTC; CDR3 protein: CSVEGAYEQYF
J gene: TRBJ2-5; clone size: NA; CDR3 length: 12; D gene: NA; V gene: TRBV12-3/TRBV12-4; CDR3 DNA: TGTGCCAGCAGTTTCGACGGTGAGACCCAGTACTTC; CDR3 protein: CASSFDGETQYF
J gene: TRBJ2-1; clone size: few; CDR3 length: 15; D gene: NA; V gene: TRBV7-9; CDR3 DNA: TGTGCCAGCAGCTTAGTGGCTAGCAACCACAATGAGCAGTTCTTC; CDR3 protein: CASSLVASNHNEQFF
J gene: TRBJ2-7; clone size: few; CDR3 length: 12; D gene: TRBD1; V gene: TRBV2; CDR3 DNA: TGTGCCAGGGGGACAGCCCCTAGCGAGCAGTACTTC; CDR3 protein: CARGTAPSEQYF
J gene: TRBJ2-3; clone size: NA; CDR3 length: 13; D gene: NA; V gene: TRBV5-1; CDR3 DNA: TGCGCCAGCCGGTCTAGCGGCACAGATACGCAGTATTTT; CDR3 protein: CASRSSGTDTQYF
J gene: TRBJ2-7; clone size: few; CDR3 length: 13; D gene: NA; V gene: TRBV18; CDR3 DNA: TGTGCCAGCTCACTGACTGACGAGAACGAGCAGTACTTC; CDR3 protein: CASSLTDENEQYF
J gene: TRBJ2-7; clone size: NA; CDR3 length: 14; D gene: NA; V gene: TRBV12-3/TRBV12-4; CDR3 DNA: TGTGCCAGCAGTTTCAACAGTATACGCTACGAGCAGTACTTC; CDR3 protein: CASSFNSIRYEQYF
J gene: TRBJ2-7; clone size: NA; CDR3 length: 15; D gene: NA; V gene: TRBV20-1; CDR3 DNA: TGCAGTGCTAGAGATACGCGGACAGAGGCCTACGAGCAGTACTTC; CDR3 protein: CSARDTRTEAYEQYF
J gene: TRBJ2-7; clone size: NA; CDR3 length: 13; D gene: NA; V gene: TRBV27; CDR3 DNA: TGTGCCAGCACCCAAAGCGTCGGACGGGAGCAGTACTTC; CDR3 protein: CASTQSVGREQYF
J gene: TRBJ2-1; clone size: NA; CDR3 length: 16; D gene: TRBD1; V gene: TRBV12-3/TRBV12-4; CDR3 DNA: TGTGCCAGCAGTCCCGGCGGACAGGGTTACTACAATGAGCAGTTCTTC; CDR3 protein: CASSPGGQGYYNEQFF
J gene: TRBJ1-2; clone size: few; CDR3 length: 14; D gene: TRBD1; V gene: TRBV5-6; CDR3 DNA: TGTGCCAGCAGCTTGGTGGACAGGGACTATGGCTACACCTTC; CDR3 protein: CASSLVDRDYGYTF
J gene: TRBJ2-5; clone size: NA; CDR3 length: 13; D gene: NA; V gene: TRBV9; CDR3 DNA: TGTGCCAGCAGCTACCAGACCCAAGAGACCCAGTACTTC; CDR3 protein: CASSYQTQETQYF
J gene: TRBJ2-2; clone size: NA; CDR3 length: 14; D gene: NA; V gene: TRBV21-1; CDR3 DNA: TGTGCCAGCAGCAACCCGAGGGTCACCGGGGAGCTGTTTTTT; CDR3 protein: CASSNPRVTGELFF
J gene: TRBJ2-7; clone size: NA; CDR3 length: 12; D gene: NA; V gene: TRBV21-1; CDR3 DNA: TGTGCCAGCAGCAAGTCCCGGCCAAAAAGGTACTTC; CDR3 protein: CASSKSRPKRYF
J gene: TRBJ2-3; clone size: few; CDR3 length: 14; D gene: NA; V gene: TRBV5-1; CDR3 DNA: TGCGCCAGCAGTATCGACAGGAGCACAGATACGCAGTATTTT; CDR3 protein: CASSIDRSTDTQYF
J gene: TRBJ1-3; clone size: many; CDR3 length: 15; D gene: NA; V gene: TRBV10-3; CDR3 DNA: TGTGCCATCAGTGAGTCGGCCAGTCTCAAGGACACCATATATTTT; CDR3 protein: CAISESASLKDTIYF
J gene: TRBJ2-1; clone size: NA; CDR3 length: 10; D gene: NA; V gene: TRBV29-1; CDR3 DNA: TGCAGCGTTGCCCTGAGGGGAGAGTTCTTC; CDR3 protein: CSVALRGEFF
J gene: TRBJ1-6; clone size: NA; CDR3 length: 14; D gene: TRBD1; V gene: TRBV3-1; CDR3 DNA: TGTGCCAGCAGCGCCGGGACAGGGATTTCACCCCTCCACTTT; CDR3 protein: CASSAGTGISPLHF
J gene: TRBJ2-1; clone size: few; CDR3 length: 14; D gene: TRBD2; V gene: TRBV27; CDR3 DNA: TGTGCCAGCAGTTTCCGCGGGAGTCGCGATGAGCAGTTCTTC; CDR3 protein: CASSFRGSRDEQFF
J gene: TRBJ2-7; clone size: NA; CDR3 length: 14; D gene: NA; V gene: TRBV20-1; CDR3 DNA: TGCAGTGCTAGAGACCCAGAGACCACCTACGAGCAGTACTTC; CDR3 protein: CSARDPETTYEQYF
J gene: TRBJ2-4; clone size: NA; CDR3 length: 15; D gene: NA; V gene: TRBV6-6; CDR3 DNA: TGTGCCAGCAGCCCCCAGGGGCTTGCCAAAAACATTCAGTACTTC; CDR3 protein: CASSPQGLAKNIQYF
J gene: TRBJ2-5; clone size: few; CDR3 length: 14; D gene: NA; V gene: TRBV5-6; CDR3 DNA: TGTGCCAGCAGCTTGGCCGGGGTTTTGGGGACCCAGTACTTC; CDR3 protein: CASSLAGVLGTQYF
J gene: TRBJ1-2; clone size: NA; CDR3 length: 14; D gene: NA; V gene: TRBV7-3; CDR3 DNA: TGTGCCAGCAGCTTACACGGCTCAAACTATGGCTACACCTTC; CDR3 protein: CASSLHGSNYGYTF
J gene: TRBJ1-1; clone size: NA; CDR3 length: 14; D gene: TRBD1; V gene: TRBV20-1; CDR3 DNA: TGCAGTGCAGCCCAGGGCAGGGGGCAGTTTGAAGCTTTCTTT; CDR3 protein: CSAAQGRGQFEAFF
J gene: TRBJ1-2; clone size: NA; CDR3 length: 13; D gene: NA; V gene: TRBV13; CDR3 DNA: TGTGCCAGCAGCCCCGTAGGGGGTGATGGCTACACCTTC; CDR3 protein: CASSPVGGDGYTF
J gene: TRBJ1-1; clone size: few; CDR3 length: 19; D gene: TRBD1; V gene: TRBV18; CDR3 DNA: TGTGCCAGCTCACCATTGGGAGCAGGGGGAATCGTGGGGAACACTGAAGCTTTCTTT; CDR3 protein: CASSPLGAGGIVGNTEAFF
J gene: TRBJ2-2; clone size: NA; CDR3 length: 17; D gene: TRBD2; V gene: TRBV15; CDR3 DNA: TGTGCCACCAGCAGAGGGCTAGCGGGAGCCGACACCGGGGAGCTGTTTTTT; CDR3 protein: CATSRGLAGADTGELFF
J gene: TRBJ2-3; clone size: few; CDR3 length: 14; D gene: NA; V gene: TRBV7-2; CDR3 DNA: TGTGCCAGCAGCTGGGATTTCGGGGCAGATACGCAGTATTTT; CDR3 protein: CASSWDFGADTQYF
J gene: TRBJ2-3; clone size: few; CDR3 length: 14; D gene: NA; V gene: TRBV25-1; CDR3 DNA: TGTGCCAGCAGTGTAAGGGGAAACTCAGATACGCAGTATTTT; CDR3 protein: CASSVRGNSDTQYF
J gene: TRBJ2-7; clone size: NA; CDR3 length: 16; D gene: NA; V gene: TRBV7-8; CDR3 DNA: TGTGCCAGCAGCTTCTACCCACACAGGGGACTATTGGAGCAGTACTTC; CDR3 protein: CASSFYPHRGLLEQYF
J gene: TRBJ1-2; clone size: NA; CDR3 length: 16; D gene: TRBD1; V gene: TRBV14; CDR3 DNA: TGTGCCAGCAGCCACGACGACAGGGTCGGAATCTATGGCTACACCTTC; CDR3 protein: CASSHDDRVGIYGYTF